This is a list of T cell receptor beta chains from one sample in a study of human T cells and chemical hapten exposure. TCRdb re-analysed the RACE reads in MiXCR, keeping a single row per CDR3 protein. The sample records some 54,000 distinct CDR3 sequences, just under 10% being singletons. The input for sequencing was whole blood, taken in connection with sensitization to the hapten diphenylcyclopropenone (DPC). These receptors originate from a woman between 45 and 60 years old with alopecia areata. Some clones in this sample may be carry-over from other donors' samples. CDR3s leave out the opening cysteine and the closing phenylalanine or tryptophan. Fields, in order: D gene, V gene, J gene, CDR3 protein. The D gene is left open where the match is weak.

d_call: TRBD2; v_call: TRBV5-4; j_call: TRBJ2-1; cdr3_aa: ASSLVGTSHEQF
d_call: TRBD1; v_call: TRBV20-1; j_call: TRBJ1-5; cdr3_aa: SARYDRDEGPQH
d_call: -; v_call: TRBV4-1; j_call: TRBJ2-3; cdr3_aa: ASSQEGAGPLVADTQY
d_call: -; v_call: TRBV6-2/TRBV6-3; j_call: TRBJ2-5; cdr3_aa: ASSLLGPPATYQETQY
d_call: TRBD2; v_call: TRBV11-2; j_call: TRBJ2-7; cdr3_aa: ASSLTAGGASYEQY
d_call: -; v_call: TRBV28; j_call: TRBJ1-2; cdr3_aa: ASRTPNYGYT
d_call: -; v_call: TRBV28; j_call: TRBJ1-2; cdr3_aa: ASSHARAKGYT
d_call: -; v_call: TRBV7-2; j_call: TRBJ1-4; cdr3_aa: ASSLGGGAEKLF
d_call: TRBD1; v_call: TRBV24-1; j_call: TRBJ2-3; cdr3_aa: ATSDSGTGDRTQY
d_call: -; v_call: TRBV10-3; j_call: TRBJ2-7; cdr3_aa: AISGEENDREGIYEQY
d_call: TRBD2; v_call: TRBV11-3; j_call: TRBJ2-2; cdr3_aa: ASSSRGDLNTGELF
d_call: -; v_call: TRBV29-1; j_call: TRBJ2-4; cdr3_aa: SVDSGNIQY
d_call: -; v_call: TRBV28; j_call: TRBJ1-6; cdr3_aa: ASSFGILSLNSPLH
d_call: -; v_call: TRBV10-2; j_call: TRBJ2-1; cdr3_aa: ASSDFAGWKYNEQF
d_call: -; v_call: TRBV12-3/TRBV12-4; j_call: TRBJ2-2; cdr3_aa: ASSLQGYTGELF
d_call: -; v_call: TRBV6-2/TRBV6-3; j_call: TRBJ1-6; cdr3_aa: ASSYLYSPLH
d_call: TRBD1; v_call: TRBV28; j_call: TRBJ1-4; cdr3_aa: ASSLYGTVPEKLF
d_call: -; v_call: TRBV5-1; j_call: TRBJ1-1; cdr3_aa: ASSFTGQGSTEAF
d_call: -; v_call: TRBV5-1; j_call: TRBJ1-1; cdr3_aa: ASSSNLNTEAF
d_call: TRBD1; v_call: TRBV12-3/TRBV12-4; j_call: TRBJ1-4; cdr3_aa: ASSTGTEKEKLF
d_call: TRBD1; v_call: TRBV12-3/TRBV12-4; j_call: TRBJ1-2; cdr3_aa: ASSPGTGQGYT
d_call: -; v_call: TRBV6-6; j_call: TRBJ1-1; cdr3_aa: ASSSSVGGGSTEAF
d_call: TRBD1; v_call: TRBV6-1; j_call: TRBJ2-7; cdr3_aa: ATGTGGTYEQY
d_call: -; v_call: TRBV2; j_call: TRBJ1-2; cdr3_aa: ASSGDTRSLGYT
d_call: TRBD1; v_call: TRBV18; j_call: TRBJ1-5; cdr3_aa: ASSPGTGINQPQH
d_call: TRBD1; v_call: TRBV6-2/TRBV6-3; j_call: TRBJ1-1; cdr3_aa: ASRNGQAVTEAF
d_call: -; v_call: TRBV7-9; j_call: TRBJ1-3; cdr3_aa: ASSSAAGLLSGNTIY
d_call: TRBD1; v_call: TRBV18; j_call: TRBJ2-1; cdr3_aa: ASSRPGRTGGQREQF
d_call: -; v_call: TRBV7-6; j_call: TRBJ1-4; cdr3_aa: ASSLESDGFDKLF